This T cell receptor beta chain was obtained from a study of T cells in Graves' hyperthyroidism and ophthalmopathy. Each ophthalmopathy patient scored at least 3 on the Clinical Activity Score and at least 4 on NOSPECS grade, with duration under 3 months. V lost 2 bases to trimming and J lost 8 bases; unmatched junction nucleotides: 24. Germline loops: CDR1 DFQATT, CDR2 SNEGSKA (reference sequence). The CDR3 consists of 19 residues. RNA transcripts gave rise to amplified TCR beta CDR3 regions. The study used the HTBI primer set for a first-round RT-PCR of the TCR CDR3. TCRdb fed the multiplex PCR reads into MiXCR, producing one record per CDR3 protein. The sample records 620,000 or so distinct CDR3 sequences, about 14% being singletons. This clonotype has a count of ten or more.

Sequencing used blood. The chain recombines TRBV20-1 with TRBJ2-3; 8 bases agree with TRBD1. The sequence derives from a woman aged 50 to 60 with Graves' ophthalmopathy. For the CDR3, the DNA is TGCAGTGCTAGAAGTTACGCCCGGGACAGGTCCGGAACGGACGGTACGCAGTATTTT. Protein product: CSARSYARDRSGTDGTQYF.